Sequencing of this TCR beta chain was carried out in a study of shared clonotypes between healthy human individuals. The split of CD4+ cells yielded CD45RA+ naive and CD45RA-negative memory subsets. Study outcomes and limitations: Lower generation probabilities were found for non-shared clonotypes than for those shared by all four donors. Depth was large, yet rarefaction showed that sorted-subset sequencing was incomplete.

As to this clone: Its antigen is not identified.

Using immunoSEQ multiplex PCR, the repertoire was profiled, and TCRdb retains in-frame clones only, with some absent. The data hold 2.5 million or so clones, with just over 90% observed a single time. Germline CDR1 MNHEY, CDR2 SVGAGI. The germline V and J ends were trimmed by 4 bases and 7 bases, with 14 bases remaining between them. This CDR3 is built from 13 residues. The V and J genes are TRBV6-5 and TRBJ2-7; TRBD2 is a possible D gene (5 bases). This TCR derives from a man younger than 35 in good health. The sequenced material came from naive CD4+ T cells sorted from blood. Regarding subset: CD45RA+ positively selected. The DNA for the CDR3 is TGTGCCAGCAGTTCCGGAATGACGGGGGAGCAGTACTTC. It specifies CASSSGMTGEQYF.